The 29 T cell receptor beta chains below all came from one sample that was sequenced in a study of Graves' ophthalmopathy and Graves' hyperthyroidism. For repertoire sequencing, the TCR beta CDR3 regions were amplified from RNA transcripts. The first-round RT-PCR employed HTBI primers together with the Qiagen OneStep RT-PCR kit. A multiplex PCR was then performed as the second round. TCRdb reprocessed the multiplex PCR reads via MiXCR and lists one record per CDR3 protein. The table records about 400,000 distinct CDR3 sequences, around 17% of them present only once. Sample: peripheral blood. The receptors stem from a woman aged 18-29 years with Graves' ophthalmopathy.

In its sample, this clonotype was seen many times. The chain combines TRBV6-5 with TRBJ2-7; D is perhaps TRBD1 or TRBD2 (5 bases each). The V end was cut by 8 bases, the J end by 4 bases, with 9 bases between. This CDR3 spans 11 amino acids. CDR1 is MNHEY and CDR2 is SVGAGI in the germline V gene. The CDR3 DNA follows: TGTGCCAGCGGGACGCTATACGAGCAGTACTTC. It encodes CASGTLYEQYF.

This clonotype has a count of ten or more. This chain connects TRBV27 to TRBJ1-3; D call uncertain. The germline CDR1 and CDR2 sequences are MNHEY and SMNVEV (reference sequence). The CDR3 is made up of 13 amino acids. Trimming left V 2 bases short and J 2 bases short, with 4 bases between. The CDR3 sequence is CASSLSPGNTIYF. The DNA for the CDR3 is TGTGCCAGCAGTTTAAGTCCTGGAAACACCATATATTTT.

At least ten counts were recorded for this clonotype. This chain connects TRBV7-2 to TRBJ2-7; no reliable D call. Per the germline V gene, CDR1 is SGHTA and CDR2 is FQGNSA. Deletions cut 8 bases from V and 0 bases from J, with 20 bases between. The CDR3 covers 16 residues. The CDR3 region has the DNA TGTGCCAGCTCCCACCTGGAGCAGCTGAGCTCCTACGAGCAGTACTTC. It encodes CASSHLEQLSSYEQYF.

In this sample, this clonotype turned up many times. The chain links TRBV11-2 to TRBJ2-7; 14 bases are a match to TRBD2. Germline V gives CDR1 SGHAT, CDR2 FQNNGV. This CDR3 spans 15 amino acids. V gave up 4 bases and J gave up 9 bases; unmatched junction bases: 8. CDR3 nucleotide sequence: TGTGCCAGCAGCTCCTCGACTAGCGGGGGGGCTTTGCAGTACTTC. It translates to CASSSSTSGGALQYF.

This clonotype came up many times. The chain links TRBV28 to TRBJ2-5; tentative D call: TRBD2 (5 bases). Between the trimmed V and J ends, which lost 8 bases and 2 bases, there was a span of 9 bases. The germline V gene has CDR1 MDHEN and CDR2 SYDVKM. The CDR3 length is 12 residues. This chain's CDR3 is CASGSGQETQYF. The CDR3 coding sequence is TGTGCCAGCGGTTCGGGACAAGAGACCCAGTACTTC.

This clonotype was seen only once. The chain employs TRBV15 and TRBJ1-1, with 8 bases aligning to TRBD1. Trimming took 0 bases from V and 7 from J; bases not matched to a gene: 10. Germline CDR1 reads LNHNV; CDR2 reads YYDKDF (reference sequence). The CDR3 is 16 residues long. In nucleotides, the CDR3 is TGTGCCACCAGCAGAGATCTTCGGACAGGGCCCTTTGAAGCTTTCTTT. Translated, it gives CATSRDLRTGPFEAFF.

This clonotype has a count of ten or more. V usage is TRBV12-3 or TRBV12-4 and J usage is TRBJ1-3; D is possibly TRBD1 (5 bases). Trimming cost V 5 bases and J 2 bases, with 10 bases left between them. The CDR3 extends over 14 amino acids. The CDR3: CASSPQGAGNTIYF. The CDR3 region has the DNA TGTGCCAGCAGTCCCCAGGGAGCTGGAAACACCATATATTTT.

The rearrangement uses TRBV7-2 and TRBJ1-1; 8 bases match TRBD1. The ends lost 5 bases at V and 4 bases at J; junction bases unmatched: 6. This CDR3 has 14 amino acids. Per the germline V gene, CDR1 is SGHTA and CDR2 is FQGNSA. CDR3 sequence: CASSADRGGTEAFF. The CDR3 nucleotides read TGTGCCAGCAGCGCAGACAGGGGAGGCACTGAAGCTTTCTTT.

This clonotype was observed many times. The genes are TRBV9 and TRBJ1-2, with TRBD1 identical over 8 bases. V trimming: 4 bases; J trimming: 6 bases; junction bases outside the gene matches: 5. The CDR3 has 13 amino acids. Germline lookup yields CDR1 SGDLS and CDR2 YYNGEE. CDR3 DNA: TGTGCCAGCAGCACGACAGGGGTGAATGGCTACACCTTC. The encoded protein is CASSTTGVNGYTF.

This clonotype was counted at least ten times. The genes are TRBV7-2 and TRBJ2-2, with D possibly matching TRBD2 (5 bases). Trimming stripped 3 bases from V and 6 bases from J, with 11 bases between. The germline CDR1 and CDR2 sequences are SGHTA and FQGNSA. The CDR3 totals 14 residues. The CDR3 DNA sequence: TGTGCCAGCAGCTTTTCCGGGGTCCCCGGGGAGCTGTTTTTT. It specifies CASSFSGVPGELFF.

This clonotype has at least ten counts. The CDR3 DNA reads TGTGCCAGCAGCGCACAGTCCTCTGGAAACACCATATATTTT. This gives the protein CASSAQSSGNTIYF. The chain joins TRBV9 to TRBJ1-3; no firm D call. Per the germline V gene, CDR1 is SGDLS and CDR2 is YYNGEE. V lost 3 bases and J 0 bases, leaving 7 bases between the germline ends. The CDR3 contains 14 residues.

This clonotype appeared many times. CDR3 bases: TGTGCCAGCAGCCCCAAAAGAGGGTTCGGGGAGCTGTTTTTT. Translation: CASSPKRGFGELFF. The chain joins TRBV7-2 to TRBJ2-2, with D maybe TRBD2 (5 bases). Trimming removed 5 bases from V and 7 bases from J, with 14 bases in between. Germline-derived CDR1 and CDR2 are SGHTA and FQGNSA. The CDR3 has 14 amino acids.

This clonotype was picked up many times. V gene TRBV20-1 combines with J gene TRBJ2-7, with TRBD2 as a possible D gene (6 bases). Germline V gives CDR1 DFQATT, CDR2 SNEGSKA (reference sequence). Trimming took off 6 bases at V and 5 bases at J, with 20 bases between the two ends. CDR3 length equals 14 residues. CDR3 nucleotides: TGCAGTGCGGCGGGACTCACCTCGCGACACGAGCAGTACTTC. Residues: CSAAGLTSRHEQYF.

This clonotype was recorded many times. The CDR3 DNA is TGTGCCAGCAGGGGAGTCTATAATTCACCCCTCCACTTT. It encodes CASRGVYNSPLHF. The chain couples TRBV27 to TRBJ1-6; D gene unclear. V was shortened by 6 bases and J by 3 bases, with 6 bases between the two germline ends. The CDR3 runs to 13 residues. CDR1 MNHEY and CDR2 SMNVEV come from the germline V gene (reference sequence).

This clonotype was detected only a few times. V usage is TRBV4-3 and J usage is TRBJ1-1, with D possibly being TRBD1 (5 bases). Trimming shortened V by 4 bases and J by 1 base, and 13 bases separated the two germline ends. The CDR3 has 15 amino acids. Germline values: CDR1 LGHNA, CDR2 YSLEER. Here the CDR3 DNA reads TGCGCCAGCAGCCGATACTTTACAGGGAACACTGAAGCTTTCTTT. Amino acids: CASSRYFTGNTEAFF.

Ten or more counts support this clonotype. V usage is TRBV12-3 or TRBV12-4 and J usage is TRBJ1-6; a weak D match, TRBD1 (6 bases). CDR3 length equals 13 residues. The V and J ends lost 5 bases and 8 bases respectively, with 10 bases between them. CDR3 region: CASSARTDSPLHF. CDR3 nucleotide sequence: TGTGCCAGCAGTGCCCGGACAGATTCACCCCTCCACTTT.

Written as DNA, the CDR3 is TGTGCCAGCAGCTCTGCGGCAGGGGATCTCTATGGCTACACCTTC. Translated: CASSSAAGDLYGYTF. The V gene is TRBV28, the J gene TRBJ1-2; D might be TRBD1 (6 bases). This CDR3 is 15 amino acids long. CDR1 and CDR2 (germline): MDHEN, SYDVKM. V lost 6 bases and J 4 bases, leaving 18 bases between the germline ends.

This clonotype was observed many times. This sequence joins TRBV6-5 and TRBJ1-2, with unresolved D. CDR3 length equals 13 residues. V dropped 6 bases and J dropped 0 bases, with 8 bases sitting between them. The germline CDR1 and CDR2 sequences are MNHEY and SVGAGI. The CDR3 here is CASRPDTNYGYTF. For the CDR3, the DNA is TGTGCCAGCAGGCCTGACACTAACTATGGCTACACCTTC.

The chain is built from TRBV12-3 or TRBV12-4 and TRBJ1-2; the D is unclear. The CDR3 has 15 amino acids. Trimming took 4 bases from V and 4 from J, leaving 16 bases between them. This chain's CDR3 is CASSSAVGWGYGYTF. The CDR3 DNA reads TGTGCCAGCAGTTCTGCAGTGGGCTGGGGCTATGGCTACACCTTC.

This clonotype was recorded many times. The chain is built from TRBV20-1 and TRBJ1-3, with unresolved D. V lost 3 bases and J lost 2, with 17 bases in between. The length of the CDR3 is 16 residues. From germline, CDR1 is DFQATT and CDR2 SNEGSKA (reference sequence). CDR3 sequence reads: CSASAKRKAPGNTIYF. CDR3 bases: TGCAGTGCTAGCGCAAAGAGGAAAGCCCCTGGAAACACCATATATTTT.

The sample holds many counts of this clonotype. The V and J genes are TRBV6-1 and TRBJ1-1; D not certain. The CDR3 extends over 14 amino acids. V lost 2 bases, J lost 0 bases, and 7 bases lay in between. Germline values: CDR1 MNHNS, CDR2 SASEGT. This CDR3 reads CASSELGMNTEAFF. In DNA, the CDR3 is TGTGCCAGCAGTGAATTGGGAATGAACACTGAAGCTTTCTTT.

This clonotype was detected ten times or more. CDR3: CASTKRGGEQYF. For the CDR3, the DNA is TGTGCCAGCACCAAGAGGGGTGGCGAGCAGTACTTC. The J gene is TRBJ2-7, the V gene TRBV28; D may correspond to TRBD1 or TRBD2 (5 bases each). Germline CDR1 and CDR2: MDHEN and SYDVKM. Trimming left V 7 bases short and J 6 bases short, with 13 bases between. CDR3 size: 12 residues.

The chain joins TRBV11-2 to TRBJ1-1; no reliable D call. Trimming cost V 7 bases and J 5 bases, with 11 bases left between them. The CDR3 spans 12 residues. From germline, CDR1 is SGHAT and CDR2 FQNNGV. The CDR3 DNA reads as TGTGCCAGCACCTCAACTCGGACTGAAGCTTTCTTT. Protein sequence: CASTSTRTEAFF.

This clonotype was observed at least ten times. In nucleotides, the CDR3 is TGTGCCAGCAGTTTTAGGGGGATGAACACTGAAGCTTTCTTT. Protein product: CASSFRGMNTEAFF. This chain joins TRBV7-2 and TRBJ1-1, with D possibly TRBD1 on 6 matching bases. The CDR3 has 14 amino acids. Trimming took 6 bases from V and 0 from J, leaving 11 bases between them. The germline CDR1 and CDR2 sequences are SGHTA and FQGNSA.

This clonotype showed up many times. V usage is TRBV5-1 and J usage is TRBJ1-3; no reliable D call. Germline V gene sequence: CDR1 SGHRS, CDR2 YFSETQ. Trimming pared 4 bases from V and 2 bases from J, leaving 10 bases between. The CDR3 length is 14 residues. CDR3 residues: CASSPEAPGNTIYF. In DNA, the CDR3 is TGCGCCAGCAGCCCTGAGGCCCCTGGAAACACCATATATTTT. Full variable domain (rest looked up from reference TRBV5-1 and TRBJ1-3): KAGVTQTPRYLIKTRGQQVTLSCSPISGHRSVSWYQQTPGQGLQFLFEYFSETQRNKGNFPGRFSGRQFSNSRSEMNVSTLELGDSALYLCASSPEAPGNTIYFGEGSWLTVV.

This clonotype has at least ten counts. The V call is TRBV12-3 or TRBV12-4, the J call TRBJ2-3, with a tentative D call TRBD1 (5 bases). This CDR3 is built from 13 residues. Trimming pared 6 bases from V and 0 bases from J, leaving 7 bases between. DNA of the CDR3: TGTGCCAGCAGGGCAGGGAGCACAGATACGCAGTATTTT. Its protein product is CASRAGSTDTQYF.

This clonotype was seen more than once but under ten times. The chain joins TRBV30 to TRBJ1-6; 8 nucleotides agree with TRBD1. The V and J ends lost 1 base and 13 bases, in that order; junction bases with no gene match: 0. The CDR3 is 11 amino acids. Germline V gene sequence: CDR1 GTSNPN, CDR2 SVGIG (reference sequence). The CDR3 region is CAWSAGGPLHF. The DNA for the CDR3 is TGTGCCTGGAGTGCAGGGGGCCCCCTCCACTTT.

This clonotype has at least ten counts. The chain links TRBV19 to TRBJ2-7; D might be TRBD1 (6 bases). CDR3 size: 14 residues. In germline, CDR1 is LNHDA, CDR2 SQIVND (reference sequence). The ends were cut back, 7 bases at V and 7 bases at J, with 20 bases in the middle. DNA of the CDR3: TGTGCCAGTAAAGTCGGGGACAACCATCGAGAGCAGTACTTC. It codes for CASKVGDNHREQYF.

The DNA of the CDR3 is TGTGCCAGTAGTACACCTCGACAGAACACCGGGGAGCTGTTTTTT. It codes for CASSTPRQNTGELFF. The chain employs TRBV19 and TRBJ2-2; no definite D call. V lost 4 bases to trimming and J lost 1 base, with 10 bases between them. Germline V gene data show CDR1 as LNHDA and CDR2 as SQIVND (reference sequence). The CDR3 loop spans 15 amino acids.